Listed here are 21 T cell receptor beta chains from one sample, sequenced in a study of blood T cell repertoires in COVID-19. The assay was immunoSEQ multiplex PCR, and TCRdb's table has in-frame clones only and misses some. The repertoire has approximately 100,000 clones, roughly 82% of them found once; the top ten carry 20% to 30%. Sequencing was performed on peripheral blood. These receptors came from a human donor in a cohort sampled during active COVID-19.

The V call is TRBV30, the J call TRBJ2-1, with TRBD1 identical over 11 bases. Per the germline V gene, CDR1 is GTSNPN and CDR2 is SVGIG (reference sequence). V lost 4 bases, J lost 9 bases, and 5 bases stayed unmatched. The CDR3 is made up of 13 amino acids. The CDR3 DNA sequence: TGTGCCTGGATGAGGACAGGGGGCAGTGAGCAGTTCTTC. Translating gives CAWMRTGGSEQFF. Looking up the rest from reference TRBV30 and TRBJ2-1 gives the full variable domain: SQTIHQWPATLVQPVGSPLSLECTVEGTSNPNLYWYRQAAGRGLQLLFYSVGIGQISSEVPQNLSASRPQDRQFILSSKKLLLSDSGFYLCAWMRTGGSEQFFGPGTRLTVL.

The V gene is TRBV24-1, the J gene TRBJ2-3; the match to TRBD1 covers 9 bases. The CDR3 has 15 residues. Per germline, CDR1 KGHDR and CDR2 SFDVKD. The ends lost 2 bases at V and 6 bases at J; junction bases unmatched: 5. This CDR3 is CATSDSGTGSDTQYF. In nucleotides, the CDR3 is TGTGCCACCAGTGATTCAGGGACAGGGTCGGATACGCAGTATTTT.

A few counts support this clone. The V and J genes are TRBV5-4 and TRBJ2-1, with 10 bases matching TRBD2. The CDR3 runs to 15 residues. V trimming: 1 base; J trimming: 8 bases; junction bases outside the gene matches: 6. Germline V gene sequence: CDR1 SGHNT, CDR2 YYREEE (reference sequence). The CDR3 here is CASSLSGGALDEQFF. The CDR3 bases are TGTGCCAGCAGCTTGAGCGGGGGGGCCCTGGATGAGCAGTTCTTC. The full variable domain, its missing parts supplied by reference TRBV5-4 and TRBJ2-1, is ETGVTQSPTHLIKTRGQQVTLRCSSQSGHNTVSWYQQALGQGPQFIFQYYREEENGRGNFPPRFSGLQFPNYSSELNVNALELDDSALYLCASSLSGGALDEQFFGPGTRLTVL.

This clone was detected only a few times. V usage is TRBV9 and J usage is TRBJ2-3; TRBD2 matches 8 bases. Germline V lookup: CDR1 SGDLS, CDR2 YYNGEE. Losses at the gene ends were 0 bases for V and 4 bases for J; bases not matched to a gene: 10. This CDR3 has 17 amino acids. CDR3 in amino acids: CASSVVPSGRGADTQYF. The CDR3 DNA reads TGTGCCAGCAGCGTAGTACCCAGCGGGAGAGGGGCAGATACGCAGTATTTT.

J is TRBJ1-6 and V is TRBV21-1; TRBD1 was called by the table and not checked on the DNA. TRBV21-1 is tagged as a pseudogene. CDR3 length: 14 amino acids. The CDR3 DNA reads TGTGCCAGCAGCAAGGGACAGGGGGGATCACCCCTCCACTTT. Its translation: CASSKGQGGSPLHF.

In its sample, this clone was seen a few times. The chain employs TRBV27 and TRBJ1-2; 7 bases are a match to TRBD1. Germline V gene sequence: CDR1 MNHEY, CDR2 SMNVEV (reference sequence). The CDR3 contains 15 residues. V shed 5 bases, J shed 2 bases, and the junction held 8 bases outside the gene matches. The CDR3: CASSPRQGQNYGYTF. As DNA, the CDR3 is TGTGCCAGCAGTCCCCGACAGGGTCAAAACTATGGCTACACCTTC.

The chain is built from TRBV12-5 and TRBJ1-5; weak D call: TRBD1 (5 bases). From germline, CDR1 is LGHNT and CDR2 FRNRAP. Trimming pared 7 bases from V and 7 bases from J, leaving 14 bases between. The CDR3 is 13 amino acids. CDR3 loop: CASAGGGGQPQHF. DNA of the CDR3: TGTGCTAGTGCGGGCGGGGGGGGGCAGCCCCAGCATTTT.

There are a few counts of this clone. The rearrangement links TRBV15 to TRBJ1-6; D may be TRBD1 (6 bases). Germline CDR1 reads LNHNV; CDR2 reads YYDKDF (reference sequence). There are 19 residues in the CDR3. Trimming stripped 0 bases from V and 6 bases from J, with 21 bases between. CDR3 residues: CATSRDLGGTDGGNSPLHF. In nucleotides, the CDR3 is TGTGCCACCAGCAGAGATTTAGGGGGTACTGACGGAGGTAATTCACCCCTCCACTTT.

V and J are TRBV27 and TRBJ1-6; perhaps TRBD1 as D (5 bases). CDR3 length: 18 residues. Germline V gene lookup returns CDR1 MNHEY and CDR2 SMNVEV (reference sequence). V was clipped by 4 bases and J by 0 bases, with 16 bases between them. CDR3 sequence (DNA): TGTGCCAGCAGTTCCAGGGCAATCCTTAGCTCCTATAATTCACCCCTCCACTTT. Its translation: CASSSRAILSSYNSPLHF.

This chain connects TRBV15 to TRBJ1-4; no definite D call. Germline V gene lookup returns CDR1 LNHNV and CDR2 YYDKDF (reference sequence). The CDR3 is 13 residues long. V was clipped by 5 bases and J by 4 bases, with 8 bases between them. The CDR3 loop reads CATSRDLNEKLFF. The DNA of the CDR3 is TGTGCCACCAGCCGGGATCTTAATGAAAAACTGTTTTTT. Drawing the rest from reference TRBV15 and TRBJ1-4, the complete variable domain is DAMVIQNPRYQVTQFGKPVTLSCSQTLNHNVMYWYQQKSSQAPKLLFHYYDKDFNNEADTPDNFQSRRPNTSFCFLDIRSPGLGDTAMYLCATSRDLNEKLFFGSGTQLSVL.

The CDR3 DNA sequence: TGTGCCAGCAGCCAAGGTCAAGGGGGGGTCTATGGCTACACCTTC. Encoded protein: CASSQGQGGVYGYTF. V is TRBV3-1 (or the pseudogene TRBV3-2) and J is TRBJ1-2; possibly TRBD1 for D (6 bases). The V and J ends lost 1 base and 4 bases respectively, with 13 bases between them. CDR1 and CDR2 (germline): LGHDT, YNNKEL (reference sequence). The CDR3 has 15 residues.

This clone was seen a handful of times. This chain uses TRBV7-8 with TRBJ1-5, with unresolved D. This CDR3 comprises 15 residues. The germline V and J ends were trimmed by 0 bases and 4 bases, with 10 bases remaining between them. Germline V gene lookup returns CDR1 SGHVS and CDR2 FQNEAQ. The CDR3 DNA follows: TGTGCCAGCAGCTTAGCGTCACGGGATAATCAGCCCCAGCATTTT. It yields the protein CASSLASRDNQPQHF.

The J gene is TRBJ2-1, the V gene TRBV7-3; possible D gene TRBD1, 6 bases. CDR3 length: 16 amino acids. Germline-derived CDR1 and CDR2 are SGHTA and FQGTGA. The V gene lost 2 bases and the J gene lost 0 bases, with 11 bases spanning the gap. Here the CDR3 reads CASSLGLDSSYNEQFF. Written as DNA, the CDR3 is TGTGCCAGCAGCTTAGGTCTGGACAGCTCCTACAATGAGCAGTTCTTC. The variable domain in full, completed from reference TRBV7-3 and TRBJ2-1, reads GAGVSQTPSNKVTEKGKYVELRCDPISGHTALYWYRQSLGQGPEFLIYFQGTGAADDSGLPNDRFFAVRPEGSVSTLKIQRTERGDSAVYLCASSLGLDSSYNEQFFGPGTRLTVL.

This chain links TRBV9 with TRBJ1-1; 9 bases are shared with TRBD1. The CDR3 sequence is 14 residues long. Per the germline V gene, CDR1 is SGDLS and CDR2 is YYNGEE. Germline trimming cut 0 bases from V and 4 bases from J; bases unmatched to any gene: 1. DNA of the CDR3: TGTGCCAGCAGCGTAGGGGGACAGGGCACTGAAGCTTTCTTT. Its protein is CASSVGGQGTEAFF.

The chain couples TRBV11-2 to TRBJ2-3, with TRBD2 matching 7 bases. The CDR3 is 15 amino acids. CDR1 is SGHAT, CDR2 FQNNGV, per germline. J gave up 4 bases and V 1 base, and 5 bases lay outside the gene matches. DNA of the CDR3: TGTGCCAGCAGCTTAGTAGGGCGGGAGTCAGATACGCAGTATTTT. This encodes CASSLVGRESDTQYF.

The chain employs TRBV5-1 and TRBJ2-7; TRBD2 might be the D (5 bases). V was pared by 4 bases and J by 1 base, with 9 bases between. Germline V gives CDR1 SGHRS, CDR2 YFSETQ. This CDR3 is 13 amino acids long. In DNA, the CDR3 is TGCGCCAGCAGCACTACTAGTTCCTACGAGCAGTACTTC. Translation gives CASSTTSSYEQYF. The full variable domain, completed using reference TRBV5-1 and TRBJ2-7, is KAGVTQTPRYLIKTRGQQVTLSCSPISGHRSVSWYQQTPGQGLQFLFEYFSETQRNKGNFPGRFSGRQFSNSRSEMNVSTLELGDSALYLCASSTTSSYEQYFGPGTRLTVT.

The CDR3 sequence: CASSYKGLAPDTQYF. DNA of the CDR3: TGTGCCAGCAGTTACAAGGGACTAGCGCCGGATACGCAGTATTTT. The chain links TRBV6-5 to TRBJ2-3, with 10 positions matching TRBD2. With V trimmed by 2 bases and J by 6 bases, 5 bases remained unmatched. CDR1 and CDR2 from the germline V gene are MNHEY and SVGAGI. The CDR3 is 15 amino acids.

The chain joins TRBV6-5 to TRBJ1-1, with 7 bases aligning to TRBD1. CDR3 length: 12 amino acids. After removal of 6 bases from V and 4 bases from J, the junction contained 2 bases not matched to a gene. CDR1 is MNHEY, CDR2 SVGAGI, per germline. The CDR3 nucleotides read TGTGCCAGCAGGGAGGGGGCCACTGAAGCTTTCTTT. Its protein product is CASREGATEAFF.

The chain combines TRBV7-8 with TRBJ2-3, with 7 bases identical to TRBD2. The CDR3 is 14 amino acids. Germline-derived CDR1 and CDR2 are SGHVS and FQNEAQ. Trimming at V came to 8 bases and at J to 2 bases, leaving 7 bases not matched to a gene. The CDR3 is CASGKAGDTDTQYF. CDR3 in DNA: TGTGCCAGCGGAAAGGCGGGGGACACAGATACGCAGTATTTT. The full variable domain, with the rest looked up from reference TRBV7-8 and TRBJ2-3, is GAGVSQSPRYKVAKRGQDVALRCDPISGHVSLFWYQQALGQGPEFLTYFQNEAQLDKSGLPSDRFFAERPEGSVSTLKIQRTQQEDSAVYLCASGKAGDTDTQYFGPGTRLTVL.

The V call is TRBV6-5, the J call TRBJ2-7; TRBD2 might be the D (7 bases). Germline CDR1 reads MNHEY; CDR2 reads SVGAGI. This CDR3 is 14 amino acids long. V lost 4 bases to trimming and J lost 2 bases, with 12 bases between them. This chain's CDR3 is CASSLSGTTYEQYF. CDR3 nucleotides: TGTGCCAGCAGTTTAAGCGGGACAACCTACGAGCAGTACTTC.

The table lists this clone with a count of one. The chain has TRBV4-1 and TRBJ2-7, with 12 positions matching TRBD2. The CDR3 totals 15 residues. The ends lost 2 bases at V and 3 bases at J; junction bases unmatched: 2. Germline V gene data show CDR1 as MGHRA and CDR2 as YSYEKL. The CDR3 region is CASSQRTSGIYEQYF. Written as DNA, the CDR3 is TGCGCCAGCAGCCAACGGACTAGCGGGATCTACGAGCAGTACTTC.